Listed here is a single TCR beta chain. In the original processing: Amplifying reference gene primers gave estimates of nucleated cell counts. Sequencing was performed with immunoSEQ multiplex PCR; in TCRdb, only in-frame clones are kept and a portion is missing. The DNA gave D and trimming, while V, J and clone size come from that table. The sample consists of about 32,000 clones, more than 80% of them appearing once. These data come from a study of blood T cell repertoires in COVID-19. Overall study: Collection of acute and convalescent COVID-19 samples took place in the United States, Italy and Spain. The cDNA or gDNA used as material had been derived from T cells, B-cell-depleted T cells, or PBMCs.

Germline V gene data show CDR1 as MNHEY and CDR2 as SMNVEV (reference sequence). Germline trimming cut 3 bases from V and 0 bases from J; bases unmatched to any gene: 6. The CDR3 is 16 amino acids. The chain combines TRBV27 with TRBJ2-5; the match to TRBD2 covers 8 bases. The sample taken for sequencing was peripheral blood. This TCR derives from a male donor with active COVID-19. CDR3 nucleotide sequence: TGTGCCAGCAGTTTTGAAGGCGGGGGGTACCAAGAGACCCAGTACTTC. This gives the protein CASSFEGGGYQETQYF.